The 32 T cell receptor beta chains below all came from one sample that was sequenced in a study of brain metastases from non-small cell lung cancer. Libraries were prepared by immunoSEQ multiplex PCR; TCRdb keeps only in-frame clonotypes and omits some of them. Found here are 5,500 to 6,500 clones, roughly 85% of them singletons; the top ten hold under 8%. The specimen sequenced was primary lung tumor tissue. The receptors here all came from a donor at least 40 years old with non-small cell lung cancer.

The chain has TRBV9 and TRBJ2-3, with 8 positions matching TRBD2. V shed 4 bases, J shed 0 bases, and the junction held 10 bases outside the gene matches. The germline gives CDR1 SGDLS, CDR2 YYNGEE. The CDR3 is 17 amino acids. The CDR3 is CASSPHLAGSSTDTQYF. CDR3 bases: TGTGCCAGCAGCCCCCACCTAGCGGGCTCTAGCACAGATACGCAGTATTTT.

The V gene is TRBV11-3, the J gene TRBJ2-7, with D tentatively TRBD2 (7 bases). Germline V gene lookup returns CDR1 SGHNT and CDR2 YENEEA. CDR3 length: 16 residues. Trimming took 0 bases from V and 1 from J, leaving 13 bases between them. The CDR3 is CASSLDARGASYEQYF. For the CDR3, the DNA is TGTGCCAGCAGCTTAGATGCCCGGGGGGCTTCCTACGAGCAGTACTTC.

The rearrangement joins TRBV7-2 to TRBJ2-1, with D maybe TRBD1 (5 bases). The CDR3 length is 14 residues. CDR1 is SGHTA and CDR2 is FQGNSA in the germline V gene. Trimming cost V 5 bases and J 7 bases, with 15 bases left between them. CDR3 bases: TGTGCCAGCAGCAAACCCGAGCCAGGGAATGAGCAGTTCTTC. Amino acids: CASSKPEPGNEQFF.

The chain combines TRBV5-1 with TRBJ2-6; no reliable D call. V was pared by 7 bases and J by 6 bases, with 11 bases between. Germline CDR1 SGHRS, CDR2 YFSETQ. This CDR3 comprises 13 residues. The CDR3 region is CASASIAANVLTF. The CDR3 region has the DNA TGCGCCAGCGCCTCGATAGCGGCCAACGTCCTGACTTTC.

The rearrangement joins TRBV6-4 to TRBJ2-1; 7 bases agree with TRBD2. The CDR3 is made up of 16 amino acids. Germline CDR1 MRHNA, CDR2 SNTAGT. V lost 4 bases and J lost 4; bases outside the gene matches: 10. CDR3 loop: CASSAFGGGSYNEQFF. As DNA, the CDR3 is TGTGCCAGCAGTGCTTTTGGCGGGGGTTCGTACAATGAGCAGTTCTTC.

The rearrangement uses TRBV10-3 and TRBJ1-1; the D is unclear. The germline V gene encodes CDR1 ENHRY and CDR2 SYGVKD. The ends were cut back, 3 bases at V and 3 bases at J, with 14 bases in the middle. The CDR3 runs to 15 residues. CDR3 region: CAISDRISGDTEAFF. For the CDR3, the DNA is TGTGCCATCAGTGATCGTATAAGTGGAGACACTGAAGCTTTCTTT.

The chain is built from TRBV2 and TRBJ1-2; D gene unclear. The germline V gene has CDR1 SNHLY and CDR2 FYNNEI. V lost 0 bases to trimming and J lost 7 bases, with 6 bases between them. CDR3 length equals 12 residues. This CDR3 is CASSEARVGYTF. The CDR3 region has the DNA TGTGCCAGCAGTGAAGCTCGGGTTGGCTACACCTTC.

V is TRBV5-4 and J is TRBJ1-6; D unresolved. The CDR3 is made up of 14 amino acids. CDR1 and CDR2 (germline): SGHNT, YYREEE (reference sequence). The V and J ends lost 0 bases and 7 bases respectively, with 8 bases between them. CDR3 protein: CASSLGRENSPLHF. CDR3 DNA: TGTGCCAGCAGCTTGGGGAGGGAGAATTCACCCCTCCACTTT.

This clone has just one count. The genes are TRBV6-5 and TRBJ1-5; 7 positions agree with TRBD1. Trimming at V came to 6 bases and at J to 0 bases, leaving 5 bases not matched to a gene. The CDR3 extends over 15 amino acids. Germline-derived CDR1 and CDR2 are MNHEY and SVGAGI. The CDR3 coding sequence is TGTGCCAGCAGCCGACAGGGAAATAGCAATCAGCCCCAGCATTTT. Translated: CASSRQGNSNQPQHF.

This CDR3 is CASQRQGNTEAFF. CDR3 DNA: TGTGCCAGCCAACGACAGGGGAACACTGAAGCTTTCTTT. The chain uses TRBV2 and TRBJ1-1, with 7 bases identical to TRBD1. V shed 8 bases, J shed 1 base, and the junction held 4 bases outside the gene matches. This CDR3 contains 13 residues. Germline CDR1 SNHLY, CDR2 FYNNEI.

The V call is TRBV29-1, the J call TRBJ2-7; D is unclear. This CDR3 spans 12 amino acids. CDR1 SQVTM and CDR2 ANQGSEA come from the germline V gene. V was clipped by 3 bases and J by 2 bases, with 8 bases between them. CDR3 loop: CSVEGTPYEQYF. Written as DNA, the CDR3 is TGCAGCGTTGAGGGTACCCCCTACGAGCAGTACTTC.

The CDR3 sequence is CASSRTPGTGGGEQYF. The CDR3 nucleotides are TGTGCCAGCAGCCGAACCCCCGGGACAGGGGGCGGCGAGCAGTACTTC. The chain recombines TRBV3-1 (or the pseudogene TRBV3-2) with TRBJ2-7, with TRBD1 matching over 12 bases. Germline V gives CDR1 LGHDT, CDR2 YNNKEL (reference sequence). Germline trimming cut 4 bases from V and 6 bases from J; bases unmatched to any gene: 10. The CDR3 length is 16 residues.

The V gene is TRBV27, the J gene TRBJ1-6, with D unclear. V was clipped by 3 bases and J by 0 bases, with 12 bases between them. This CDR3 is built from 17 residues. CDR1 is MNHEY and CDR2 is SMNVEV in the germline V gene (reference sequence). CDR3 amino acids: CASSLGPKGSYNSPLHF. CDR3 bases: TGTGCCAGCAGTTTGGGTCCGAAGGGCTCCTATAATTCACCCCTCCACTTT.

This clone came up once. The V gene is TRBV19, the J gene TRBJ2-7, with 11 positions matching TRBD1. Germline V gives CDR1 LNHDA, CDR2 SQIVND (reference sequence). CDR3 length: 14 amino acids. With V trimmed by 3 bases and J by 6 bases, 4 bases remained unmatched. The CDR3 is CASSITGTGGEQYF. The DNA for the CDR3 is TGTGCCAGTAGTATCACCGGGACAGGGGGCGAGCAGTACTTC.

The V call is TRBV19, the J call TRBJ2-3, with 11 nucleotides matching TRBD2. Germline CDR1 LNHDA, CDR2 SQIVND (reference sequence). The CDR3 runs 14 residues. V was clipped by 6 bases and J by 6 bases; unmatched bases: 5. CDR3 in DNA: TGTGCCAGTAGGGTAGCGGGGGGGCGTGATACGCAGTATTTT. It specifies CASRVAGGRDTQYF.

In this sample, this clone turned up a few times. The chain is built from TRBV18 and TRBJ1-4, with 7 bases that match TRBD1. In germline, CDR1 is KGHSH, CDR2 LQKENI. V was clipped by 3 bases and J by 8 bases; unmatched bases: 12. This CDR3 is 16 amino acids long. The CDR3 DNA reads as TGTGCCAGCTCACCCCGCCGACAGGGCCTATGGGAAAAACTGTTTTTT. Translated, it gives CASSPRRQGLWEKLFF.

This clone occurred a few times. The V call is TRBV11-3, the J call TRBJ2-3; TRBD1 aligns across 8 bases. The length of the CDR3 is 15 residues. The V gene end was trimmed by 5 bases and the J gene end by 2 bases; junction bases not matched to a gene: 6. The germline gives CDR1 SGHNT, CDR2 YENEEA. CDR3 sequence: CASSQGTGFTDTQYF. The CDR3 bases are TGTGCCAGCAGCCAAGGGACAGGATTCACAGATACGCAGTATTTT.

This sequence joins TRBV27 and TRBJ2-7; 7 bases are shared with TRBD1. This CDR3 contains 18 residues. The germline CDR1 and CDR2 sequences are MNHEY and SMNVEV (reference sequence). V was clipped by 2 bases and J by 1 base; unmatched bases: 14. The CDR3 here is CASSLLYRGNSGSYEQYF. The CDR3, as DNA: TGTGCCAGCAGTTTACTGTACAGGGGAAACTCGGGGTCCTACGAGCAGTACTTC.

The chain couples TRBV6-6 to TRBJ2-4, with no clear D. The CDR3 has 13 residues. Germline-derived CDR1 and CDR2 are MNHNY and SVGAGI (reference sequence). V gave up 6 bases and J gave up 10 bases, with 16 bases separating them. CDR3 sequence: CASSPTRALIQYF. The CDR3 DNA sequence: TGTGCCAGCAGCCCCACCCGGGCTTTGATTCAGTACTTC.

Of note for this clone: The sample holds other DNA sequences that translate to the same CDR3. This chain joins TRBV28 and TRBJ1-5; the D gene is possibly TRBD1 (5 bases). This CDR3 is built from 16 residues. Per the germline V gene, CDR1 is MDHEN and CDR2 is SYDVKM. Trimming took off 3 bases at V and 1 base at J, with 13 bases between the two ends. The CDR3 reads CASSFPGPGSNQPQHF. The CDR3 DNA is TGTGCCAGCAGTTTCCCGGGGCCGGGGAGCAATCAGCCCCAGCATTTT.

Only a few counts were recorded for this clone. The rearrangement links TRBV6-5 to TRBJ1-2; 7 bases line up with TRBD1. Unmatched junction bases numbered 15, after V lost 6 bases and J lost 8 bases. Germline V gene lookup returns CDR1 MNHEY and CDR2 SVGAGI. The CDR3 contains 15 residues. The CDR3 here is CASSYRGGMVGGYTF. As DNA, the CDR3 is TGTGCCAGCAGCTACAGGGGAGGTATGGTTGGAGGCTACACCTTC.

The chain is built from TRBV7-9 and TRBJ1-5, with D tentatively TRBD1 (5 bases). Germline V gene data show CDR1 as SEHNR and CDR2 as FQNEAQ (reference sequence). CDR3 length: 12 residues. V was pared by 6 bases and J by 8 bases, with 11 bases between. The CDR3 loop is CASSHPTEPQHF. The CDR3 nucleotides are TGTGCCAGCAGTCACCCGACAGAGCCCCAGCATTTT.

The chain joins TRBV30 to TRBJ2-5; D perhaps matches TRBD2 (5 bases). Looked up from germline, CDR1 is GTSNPN and CDR2 is SVGIG (reference sequence). V shed 5 bases and J shed 4 bases, with 11 bases lying between them. The CDR3 loop spans 12 amino acids. CDR3 protein: CAWARAGETQYF. CDR3 DNA: TGTGCCTGGGCCCGGGCGGGAGAGACCCAGTACTTC. The variable domain in full, completed from reference TRBV30 and TRBJ2-5, reads SQTIHQWPATLVQPVGSPLSLECTVEGTSNPNLYWYRQAAGRGLQLLFYSVGIGQISSEVPQNLSASRPQDRQFILSSKKLLLSDSGFYLCAWARAGETQYFGPGTRLLVL.

The genes are TRBV30 and TRBJ2-3, with 8 positions matching TRBD2. The germline gives CDR1 GTSNPN, CDR2 SVGIG (reference sequence). The ends lost 1 base at V and 0 bases at J; junction bases unmatched: 12. The CDR3 is made up of 18 amino acids. CDR3 sequence (DNA): TGTGCCTGGAGTGGCGGTTGGACTAGCCACTCAAGCACAGATACGCAGTATTTT. The encoded protein is CAWSGGWTSHSSTDTQYF.

V is TRBV5-1 and J is TRBJ1-1, with TRBD1 matching 7 bases. CDR1 is SGHRS and CDR2 is YFSETQ in the germline V gene. Germline trimming cut 7 bases from V and 1 base from J; bases unmatched to any gene: 4. The CDR3 has 13 amino acids. The CDR3 protein is CASAGQPNTEAFF. CDR3 nucleotide sequence: TGCGCCAGCGCGGGACAGCCGAACACTGAAGCTTTCTTT. The variable domain in full, with the rest retrieved from reference TRBV5-1 and TRBJ1-1, is KAGVTQTPRYLIKTRGQQVTLSCSPISGHRSVSWYQQTPGQGLQFLFEYFSETQRNKGNFPGRFSGRQFSNSRSEMNVSTLELGDSALYLCASAGQPNTEAFFGQGTRLTVV.

This clone was seen a handful of times. The rearrangement joins TRBV30 to TRBJ1-1, with D possibly TRBD1 on 5 matching bases. Deletions cut 5 bases from V and 2 bases from J, with 12 bases between. Germline V CDR1 and CDR2: GTSNPN, SVGIG (reference sequence). The CDR3 sequence is 13 residues long. The DNA for the CDR3 is TGTGCCTGGGTGGGGGATCCTAACACTGAAGCTTTCTTT. Translating gives CAWVGDPNTEAFF. The variable domain in full, with the rest retrieved from reference TRBV30 and TRBJ1-1, is SQTIHQWPATLVQPVGSPLSLECTVEGTSNPNLYWYRQAAGRGLQLLFYSVGIGQISSEVPQNLSASRPQDRQFILSSKKLLLSDSGFYLCAWVGDPNTEAFFGQGTRLTVV.

The chain combines TRBV10-3 with TRBJ1-2, with D possibly being TRBD1 (5 bases). There are 14 residues in the CDR3. CDR1 is ENHRY, CDR2 SYGVKD, per germline. V lost 2 bases and J 5 bases, leaving 12 bases between the germline ends. The CDR3 loop reads CAISEVGGAYGYTF. The CDR3 coding sequence is TGTGCCATCAGTGAGGTGGGGGGAGCGTATGGCTACACCTTC.

J is TRBJ2-3 and V is TRBV6-5, with 7 bases lining up with TRBD1. The CDR3 has 13 residues. With 7 bases clipped from V and 4 bases from J, the junction kept 5 bases outside the gene matches. Germline CDR1 MNHEY, CDR2 SVGAGI. The CDR3 protein is CASTPQGADTQYF. The CDR3 nucleotides are TGTGCCAGCACCCCGCAGGGGGCAGATACGCAGTATTTT.

There are a few counts of this clone. The chain joins TRBV27 to TRBJ1-2; D may be TRBD1 (6 bases). CDR1 and CDR2 (germline): MNHEY, SMNVEV (reference sequence). V gave up 2 bases and J gave up 4 bases, with 14 bases separating them. The CDR3 runs to 15 residues. CDR3 DNA sequence: TGTGCCAGCAGTTTAAGGATGACAGGTGCCTATGGCTACACCTTC. Translation: CASSLRMTGAYGYTF.

This clone rates as large. The chain employs TRBV29-1 and TRBJ2-7; 10 bases are shared with TRBD1. The junction had 7 bases not matched to a gene; V was cut back by 7 bases and J by 1 base. Germline V gene sequence: CDR1 SQVTM, CDR2 ANQGSEA. The CDR3 consists of 14 residues. CDR3 residues: CSAAGTGASYEQYF. In DNA form, the CDR3 reads TGCAGCGCCGCCGGGACAGGGGCGTCCTACGAGCAGTACTTC.

This clone has only one observation. The rearrangement joins TRBV5-1 to TRBJ2-5; no clear D. Germline V gene data show CDR1 as SGHRS and CDR2 as YFSETQ. CDR3 length equals 12 residues. The V gene lost 4 bases and the J gene lost 3 bases, with 7 bases spanning the gap. The CDR3 DNA reads as TGCGCCAGCAGCAAGAATAAAGAGACCCAGTACTTC. This encodes CASSKNKETQYF.

As to this clone: A junction boundary mismatches the germline segment, possibly from a read error. V usage is TRBV14 and J usage is TRBJ2-3; unclear D gene. The CDR3 runs to 11 residues. Germline V gives CDR1 SGHDN, CDR2 FVKESK. The CDR3: CASSQKIQTNF. The CDR3 DNA follows: TGTGCCAGCAGCCAGAAGATTCAGACAAATTTT.